Below, 16 T cell receptor beta chains from the same sample are listed, as sequenced in a study of human T cells and chemical hapten exposure. TCRdb independently ran MiXCR on the RACE reads; one entry per CDR3 protein. The table includes 130,000 or so distinct CDR3 sequences, approximately 9.5% detected once. Time point: healthy volunteer bleed at 2 weeks. Blood, whole and unfractionated, served as the source for total RNA extraction. The sample consisted of whole blood. All receptors derive from a male donor in good health. Some clones in this sample may be carry-over from other donors' samples.

The gene calls are TRBV29-1 and TRBJ2-4; D remains unclear. The CDR3 totals 15 residues. Trimming left V 4 bases short and J 0 bases short, with 13 bases between. Germline values: CDR1 SQVTM, CDR2 ANQGSEA. This CDR3 reads CSVGEHTLAKNIQYF. DNA for the CDR3: TGCAGCGTTGGGGAACACACCCTAGCCAAAAACATTCAGTACTTC.

This sequence joins TRBV5-6 and TRBJ1-1, with D perhaps matching TRBD1 (5 bases). CDR3 length: 14 residues. The ends were cut back, 4 bases at V and 4 bases at J, with 14 bases in the middle. From germline, CDR1 is SGHDT and CDR2 YYEEEE. The CDR3 nucleotides are TGTGCCAGCAGCCCAAGGGCGCAGGGCACTGAAGCTTTCTTT. This gives the protein CASSPRAQGTEAFF. The entire variable domain, with the rest obtained from reference TRBV5-6 and TRBJ1-1, is as follows: DAGVTQSPTHLIKTRGQQVTLRCSPKSGHDTVSWYQQALGQGPQFIFQYYEEEERQRGNFPDRFSGHQFPNYSSELNVNALLLGDSALYLCASSPRAQGTEAFFGQGTRLTVV.

The chain employs TRBV15 and TRBJ1-2; D is unclear. The CDR3 is 12 residues long. Per the germline V gene, CDR1 is LNHNV and CDR2 is YYDKDF (reference sequence). V dropped 5 bases and J dropped 6 bases, with 10 bases sitting between them. The CDR3 DNA reads TGTGCCACCAGCCGCGGATCGGATGGCTACACCTTC. Amino acid sequence: CATSRGSDGYTF.

The sample holds a few counts of this clonotype. The V gene is TRBV5-1, the J gene TRBJ2-3, with D perhaps TRBD2 (7 bases). From germline, CDR1 is SGHRS and CDR2 YFSETQ. The V end lost 3 bases, the J end lost 3 bases, and 17 bases lay between the germline ends. The CDR3 extends over 16 amino acids. The CDR3, as DNA: TGCGCCAGCAGCTCAACCCAGGGGAGGGAGACAGATACGCAGTATTTT. Translated, it gives CASSSTQGRETDTQYF.

This clonotype was detected ten times or more. The chain uses TRBV6-2 or TRBV6-3 and TRBJ2-5; D is uncertain. Per germline, CDR1 MNHEY and CDR2 SVGEGT. V shed 7 bases and J shed 3 bases, with 12 bases lying between them. The CDR3 covers 13 residues. The CDR3 DNA reads TGTGCCAGCACCGAAAGGGCTAAAGAGACCCAGTACTTC. Translating gives CASTERAKETQYF.

In its sample, this clonotype was seen a few times. The chain recombines TRBV11-2 with TRBJ2-5, with D possibly TRBD1 on 7 matching bases. The CDR3 is made up of 16 amino acids. Germline values: CDR1 SGHAT, CDR2 FQNNGV. V lost 0 bases and J lost 5, with 16 bases in between. CDR3 bases: TGTGCCAGCAGCTTAGATTGGGCGGGACAGCAGGAGACCCAGTACTTC. Translation: CASSLDWAGQQETQYF.

The rearrangement joins TRBV3-1 to TRBJ1-1, with D maybe TRBD1 (5 bases). The CDR3 is made up of 15 amino acids. The V gene lost 1 base and the J gene lost 0 bases, with 9 bases spanning the gap. CDR1 LGHDT and CDR2 YNNKEL come from the germline V gene (reference sequence). CDR3 coding DNA: TGTGCCAGCAGCCAAGCCGGGGGTTTGAACACTGAAGCTTTCTTT. It yields the protein CASSQAGGLNTEAFF.

This clonotype has a count of ten or more. The chain joins TRBV29-1 to TRBJ2-3; D is uncertain. Between the trimmed V and J ends, which lost 5 bases and 3 bases, there was a span of 9 bases. The germline V gene has CDR1 SQVTM and CDR2 ANQGSEA. The CDR3 is made up of 12 amino acids. The DNA for the CDR3 is TGCAGCGTTACAGACACGACAGATACGCAGTATTTT. The encoded protein is CSVTDTTDTQYF.

This clonotype was picked up a small number of times. The rearrangement uses TRBV19 and TRBJ1-1; TRBD1 is a possible D gene (6 bases). The ends were cut back, 1 base at V and 6 bases at J, with 18 bases in the middle. CDR1 LNHDA and CDR2 SQIVND come from the germline V gene (reference sequence). The CDR3 runs to 16 residues. The CDR3 loop is CASSIGLDRSYPEAFF. The CDR3 region has the DNA TGTGCCAGTAGTATAGGGCTCGACAGGAGCTACCCTGAAGCTTTCTTT.

CDR3 region: CASRISGEETQYF. The CDR3 DNA sequence: TGCGCCAGCAGAATATCGGGGGAGGAGACCCAGTACTTC. The chain combines TRBV5-1 with TRBJ2-5; tentative D call: TRBD2 (6 bases). The ends were cut back, 5 bases at V and 5 bases at J, with 13 bases in the middle. This CDR3 has 13 residues. The germline V gene encodes CDR1 SGHRS and CDR2 YFSETQ.

The chain couples TRBV6-1 to TRBJ2-4; TRBD1 agrees at 9 bases. CDR3 size: 18 residues. V lost 5 bases, J lost 2 bases, and 13 bases stayed unmatched. The V gene's germline CDR1 is MNHNS and CDR2 SASEGT. DNA for the CDR3: TGTGCCAGCAGTAGCCGGGACAGGGTAGAAGAATCCAAAAACATTCAGTACTTC. Encoded protein: CASSSRDRVEESKNIQYF.

This clonotype was observed a few times. V is TRBV19 and J is TRBJ2-1, with no clear D. Germline V gives CDR1 LNHDA, CDR2 SQIVND (reference sequence). With 0 bases removed from V and 4 bases from J, the gap between germline ends came to 13 bases. The CDR3 sequence is 16 residues long. The chain's CDR3 is CASSIDRTGKYNEQFF. The CDR3 region has the DNA TGTGCCAGTAGTATAGATAGGACGGGTAAATACAATGAGCAGTTCTTC.

This clonotype was seen only a few times. This chain uses TRBV7-8 with TRBJ2-3; D is ambiguous. Germline loops: CDR1 SGHVS, CDR2 FQNEAQ. The CDR3 runs 16 residues. The V end was cut by 1 base, the J end by 4 bases, with 15 bases between. CDR3 nucleotide sequence: TGTGCCAGCAGCTTAGTTCGATGGGGAAACGCAGATACGCAGTATTTT. Protein product: CASSLVRWGNADTQYF.

This clonotype came up many times. This rearrangement joins TRBV6-1 to TRBJ2-7; D gene ambiguous. The V gene's germline CDR1 is MNHNS and CDR2 SASEGT. The CDR3 sequence is 9 residues long. V shed 8 bases and J shed 6 bases, with 5 bases lying between them. CDR3 bases: TGTGCCAGCGGTAGCGAGCAGTACTTC. Residues: CASGSEQYF.

This clonotype was recorded at least ten times. The chain joins TRBV11-2 to TRBJ2-3; D gene uncertain. CDR1 SGHAT and CDR2 FQNNGV come from the germline V gene. There are 15 residues in the CDR3. V dropped 6 bases and J dropped 2 bases, with 15 bases sitting between them. The CDR3 loop is CASSFEGMPTDTQYF. CDR3 sequence (DNA): TGTGCCAGCAGTTTCGAAGGGATGCCCACAGATACGCAGTATTTT. Combining the CDR3 with reference TRBV11-2 and TRBJ2-3 gives the whole variable domain EAGVAQSPRYKIIEKRQSVAFWCNPISGHATLYWYQQILGQGPKLLIQFQNNGVVDDSQLPKDRFSAERLKGVDSTLKIQPAKLEDSAVYLCASSFEGMPTDTQYFGPGTRLTVL.

This clonotype occurred a few times. The chain couples TRBV6-5 to TRBJ2-7; D may be TRBD1 or TRBD2 (5 bases each). The V end lost 6 bases, the J end lost 3 bases, and 18 bases lay between the germline ends. This CDR3 has 15 amino acids. The germline V gene encodes CDR1 MNHEY and CDR2 SVGAGI. The CDR3 reads CASSPPGRVLYEQYF. The CDR3 nucleotides read TGTGCCAGCAGCCCCCCGGGGCGAGTCCTCTACGAGCAGTACTTC.